Listed here are 3 T cell receptor beta chains from one sample, sequenced in a study of T-cell memory formation after mild COVID-19 (dated by TCRdb to the early 2020s). The library was generated by 5' RACE. Sequencing used an Illumina NovaSeq 6000. TCRdb took the public reads, trimmed them with fastp at Q25, ran MiXCR for clone calling and kept in-frame beta chains. Entries that share a CDR3 protein sequence are merged under the most common genes and DNA. Across this sample there are roughly 120,000 distinct CDR3 sequences, with about a sixth seen only once. The ten most abundant clones make up roughly 13% of the sample. The sample taken for sequencing was PBMCs or a T cell subset sorted from them (not recorded which). Every receptor here comes from an adult woman who had mild COVID-19 (a few samples of this study predate the infection). The sample titles of this study are shuffled in the database, so cell type and time point are left out; the donor was told from shared clones.

This rearrangement joins TRBV9 to TRBJ2-7, with D perhaps matching TRBD1 or TRBD2 (5 bases each). V dropped 3 bases and J dropped 6 bases, with 13 bases sitting between them. This CDR3 comprises 13 residues. The V gene's germline CDR1 is SGDLS and CDR2 YYNGEE. In DNA form, the CDR3 reads TGTGCCAGCAGCGCGACCCAGGGACGCGAGCAGTACTTC. This codes for CASSATQGREQYF.

The J gene is TRBJ2-1, the V gene TRBV25-1; D is unclear. This CDR3 is built from 14 residues. Trimming removed 1 base at V and 5 bases at J, with 9 bases between. Germline assignment: CDR1 MGHDK and CDR2 SYGVNS. The CDR3 DNA follows: TGTGCCAGCAGTGAATCGGCTGGACACAATGAGCAGTTCTTC. This encodes CASSESAGHNEQFF.

This clonotype was counted between two and nine times. The chain combines TRBV5-1 with TRBJ1-3; D might be TRBD1 (5 bases). The CDR3 contains 16 residues. Germline V gene lookup returns CDR1 SGHRS and CDR2 YFSETQ. The V and J ends lost 6 bases and 2 bases respectively, with 18 bases between them. In DNA form, the CDR3 reads TGCGCCAGCACCCTTGGGGCCGTTCAAGCTGGAAACACCATATATTTT. This codes for CASTLGAVQAGNTIYF.